This T cell receptor beta chain was profiled in a study of PD-1 blockade in mismatch repair-deficient tumors. Study-wide background: All were previously treated, progressing patients with eleven to twelve mismatch repair-deficient cancer types. Notes on the study in general: After pembrolizumab, tumor-resident clones rose rapidly, then generally contracted before radiologic responses.

Every patient had mismatch repair deficiency by PCR or immunohistochemistry. TCR sequencing covered a few patients who responded to pembrolizumab. As regards this clone: Antigen: not known.

The CDR3 runs to 14 residues. CDR1 is SEHNR and CDR2 is FQNEAQ in the germline V gene (reference sequence). V was trimmed by 5 bases and J by 1 base, leaving 10 bases between them. TCRdb's copy holds only in-frame clones and misses some; the assay was immunoSEQ multiplex PCR. The data show under 95,000 clones, 81% seen once. The input for sequencing was peripheral blood, taken 12 weeks after starting pembrolizumab. This chain connects TRBV7-9 to TRBJ2-3; no firm D call. The receptor was isolated from an adult with mismatch repair-deficient cancer. The CDR3 reads CASSPQSGTDTQYF. DNA of the CDR3: TGTGCCAGCAGCCCCCAAAGTGGCACAGATACGCAGTATTTT.